This T cell receptor (beta chain) is from a study of T and B cells in COVID-19 patients. The study, taken as a whole, reports: Symptomatic-phase blood samples from mildly ill patients and early samples from severe cases were scarce.

This clonotype was detected only a few times. The antigen remains unidentified. Trimming left V 4 bases short and J 3 bases short, with 13 bases between. The CDR3 runs to 15 residues. Germline values: CDR1 SGHKS, CDR2 YYEKEE (reference sequence). Multiplex PCR with BIOMED2 TRB-A/B primer pools amplified TRB rearrangements. TCRdb re-derived calls from the multiplex PCR reads in MiXCR, one entry per CDR3 protein. The data show about 22,000 distinct CDR3 sequences, over 25% seen once. Each TRB amplification used roughly 230-550 ng of genomic DNA from blood. The sequenced sample was blood. This receptor was obtained from a human donor who had recovered from COVID-19. The J gene is TRBJ1-4, the V gene TRBV5-5, with a weak D call TRBD1 (5 bases). Here the CDR3 DNA reads TGTGCCAGCAGCCGGGTTTGGGACCCTAATGAAAAACTGTTTTTT. It codes for CASSRVWDPNEKLFF.